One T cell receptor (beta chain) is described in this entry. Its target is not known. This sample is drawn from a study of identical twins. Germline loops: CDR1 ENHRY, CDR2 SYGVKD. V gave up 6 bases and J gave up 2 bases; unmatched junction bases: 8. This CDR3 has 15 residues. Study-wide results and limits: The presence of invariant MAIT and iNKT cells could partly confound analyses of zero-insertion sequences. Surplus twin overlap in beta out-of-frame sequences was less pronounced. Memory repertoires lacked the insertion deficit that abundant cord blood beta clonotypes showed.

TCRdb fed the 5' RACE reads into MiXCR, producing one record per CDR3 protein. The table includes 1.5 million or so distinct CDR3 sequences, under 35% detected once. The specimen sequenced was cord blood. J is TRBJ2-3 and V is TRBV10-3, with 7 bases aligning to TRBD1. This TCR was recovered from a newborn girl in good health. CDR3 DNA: TGTGCCATCAGCGATGACAGGGATATCACAGATACGCAGTATTTT. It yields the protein CAISDDRDITDTQYF.